The next 12 T cell receptor beta chains were all read from a single sample in a study of blood T cell repertoires in COVID-19 (dated by TCRdb to between 2020 and 2021). Receptors were amplified or captured by the immunoSEQ multiplex PCR assay. This immuneACCESS table, as held by TCRdb, lists in-frame sequences with V and J called but not all clones. Of the missing ones, under half trace to an unresolved V gene in checked studies; the others have no known cause. In all, the sample holds 350,000 or so clones, and about nine tenths of those were seen once. Approximately 0.93% of the sample rests with the top ten. The sequencing input was PBMCs or T cells enriched from blood (not recorded which). The receptors were gathered from a woman between 25 and 40 years old who had been exposed to COVID-19.

This sequence joins TRBV19 and TRBJ2-4; D gene ambiguous. V lost 3 bases, J lost 6 bases, and 3 bases lay in between. Germline V gene sequence: CDR1 LNHDA, CDR2 SQIVND (reference sequence). The CDR3 has 11 residues. CDR3 sequence (DNA): TGTGCCAGTAGTATGCGAAACATTCAGTACTTC. It codes for CASSMRNIQYF.

The chain couples TRBV15 to TRBJ2-7; possible D gene TRBD2, 6 bases. Trimming took 8 bases from V and 1 from J, leaving 12 bases between them. Germline V gene sequence: CDR1 LNHNV, CDR2 YYDKDF (reference sequence). The CDR3 is made up of 13 amino acids. This CDR3 reads CATQRDFSYEQYF. The CDR3 DNA reads TGTGCCACCCAACGGGACTTTTCCTACGAGCAGTACTTC.

J is TRBJ1-2 and V is TRBV15; D is ambiguous. Germline CDR1 and CDR2: LNHNV and YYDKDF (reference sequence). V lost 0 bases and J lost 5, with 4 bases in between. The CDR3 is 12 residues long. Written as DNA, the CDR3 is TGTGCCACCAGCAGAGACCAATATGGCTACACCTTC. Translating gives CATSRDQYGYTF.

The chain has TRBV7-6 and TRBJ2-5; unclear D gene. CDR1 is SGHVS, CDR2 FNYEAQ, per germline. The CDR3 consists of 17 residues. V dropped 1 base and J dropped 4 bases, with 19 bases sitting between them. CDR3 nucleotides: TGTGCCAGCAGCTTAGGTATGGCATTCCCGTCTCCAGAGACCCAGTACTTC. This codes for CASSLGMAFPSPETQYF.

The chain carries TRBV5-6 and TRBJ2-7, with TRBD2 as a possible D gene (5 bases). Germline V lookup: CDR1 SGHDT, CDR2 YYEEEE. Trimming left V 3 bases short and J 6 bases short, with 10 bases between. The CDR3 is 12 residues long. CDR3 in amino acids: CASSSGFGEQYF. In nucleotides, the CDR3 is TGTGCCAGCAGCTCGGGGTTTGGCGAGCAGTACTTC.

The V call is TRBV14, the J call TRBJ1-2; D is possibly TRBD1 (6 bases). The CDR3 totals 15 residues. Trimming shortened V by 4 bases and J by 3 bases, and 15 bases separated the two germline ends. Germline V lookup: CDR1 SGHDN, CDR2 FVKESK. CDR3 DNA: TGTGCCAGCAGCCCCGCTGGGGGCAGCCACTATGGCTACACCTTC. As protein: CASSPAGGSHYGYTF.

The chain couples TRBV6-1 to TRBJ1-3, with D hard to call. Trimming pared 2 bases from V and 6 bases from J, leaving 11 bases between. Germline V CDR1 and CDR2: MNHNS, SASEGT. The CDR3 totals 14 residues. The chain's CDR3 is CASSEPPRENTIYF. The CDR3 DNA reads as TGTGCCAGCAGTGAACCCCCGCGAGAAAACACCATATATTTT.

The rearrangement uses TRBV5-6 and TRBJ2-7; TRBD2 matches 7 bases. Germline CDR1 reads SGHDT; CDR2 reads YYEEEE. This CDR3 spans 16 amino acids. V lost 4 bases and J lost 4; bases outside the gene matches: 14. The CDR3 loop reads CASSAGGPSGTYEQYF. Written as DNA, the CDR3 is TGTGCCAGCAGCGCCGGCGGGCCCAGCGGGACGTACGAGCAGTACTTC.

The chain uses TRBV5-1 and TRBJ2-7; 8 bases map to TRBD1. Trimming cost V 5 bases and J 3 bases; bases outside gene matches: 7. The CDR3 runs 14 residues. In germline, CDR1 is SGHRS, CDR2 YFSETQ. The CDR3 loop reads CASRPGQVNYEQYF. CDR3 sequence (DNA): TGCGCCAGCAGACCGGGACAGGTCAACTACGAGCAGTACTTC.

This chain uses TRBV10-2 with TRBJ1-3, with D uncertain. Germline V gives CDR1 WSHSY, CDR2 SAAADI. The CDR3 spans 14 residues. Deletions cut 7 bases from V and 0 bases from J, with 10 bases between. CDR3 in amino acids: CASMRESSGNTIYF. In DNA form, the CDR3 reads TGCGCCAGCATGAGGGAGAGCTCTGGAAACACCATATATTTT.

CDR3 nucleotide sequence: TGTGCCAGCAGTTCACACTTAACAGGGGCCGCGCAACGTTATAATTCACCCCTCCACTTT. Translating it yields CASSSHLTGAAQRYNSPLHF. The chain has TRBV28 and TRBJ1-6, with 7 bases matching TRBD1. Losses at the gene ends were 4 bases for V and 4 bases for J; bases not matched to a gene: 19. Germline V gene lookup returns CDR1 MDHEN and CDR2 SYDVKM. The CDR3 covers 20 residues.

For the CDR3, the DNA is TGTGCCGCCGCCGCCCCTAGCGGCGACAATATCTACGAGCAGTACTTC. The encoded protein is CAAAAPSGDNIYEQYF. The chain couples TRBV7-9 to TRBJ2-7; TRBD2 matches at 7 bases. V lost 11 bases to trimming and J lost 3 bases; unmatched junction nucleotides: 19. Germline assignment: CDR1 SEHNR and CDR2 FQNEAQ (reference sequence). The CDR3 contains 16 residues.